Each of the 4 T cell receptor beta chains below was sequenced from the same sample in a study of shared T cell receptors in the human thymus. Produced via immunoSEQ multiplex PCR; TCRdb's table is partial and in-frame only. Counted here are 450,000 to 650,000 clones, about 80% occurring once; the ten biggest clones make up more than 0.01%. In addition, the sample was reused for a study of human thymus T cells.

What was sequenced was thymocytes. The receptor set was obtained from a boy in the first two years of life with a congenital heart defect.

This clone turned up a few times. V and J are TRBV5-6 and TRBJ2-3; 8 bases map to TRBD2. V lost 3 bases and J lost 2; bases outside the gene matches: 14. Germline V gene sequence: CDR1 SGHDT, CDR2 YYEEEE. The CDR3 contains 18 residues. This chain's CDR3 is CASSSGLAADFDTDTQYF. CDR3 sequence (DNA): TGTGCCAGCAGCTCCGGACTAGCCGCCGACTTTGACACAGATACGCAGTATTTT.

The chain has TRBV28 and TRBJ2-1, with 7 bases that match TRBD2. Per germline, CDR1 MDHEN and CDR2 SYDVKM. This CDR3 region has 14 residues. Trimming took 6 bases from V and 5 from J; bases not matched to a gene: 7. This CDR3 reads CASSGAGAHNEQFF. Written as DNA, the CDR3 is TGTGCCAGCAGCGGGGCGGGAGCCCACAATGAGCAGTTCTTC. The variable domain in full, with the rest retrieved from reference TRBV28 and TRBJ2-1, is DVKVTQSSRYLVKRTGEKVFLECVQDMDHENMFWYRQDPGLGLRLIYFSYDVKMKEKGDIPEGYSVSREKKERFSLILESASTNQTSMYLCASSGAGAHNEQFFGPGTRLTVL.

The chain is built from TRBV5-4 and TRBJ2-7; 16 bases are a match to TRBD2. Looked up from germline, CDR1 is SGHNT and CDR2 is YYREEE (reference sequence). J was trimmed by 2 bases and V by 0 bases; bases with no gene match: 8. This CDR3 is 19 amino acids long. The CDR3 reads CASSLAGLAGGPATYEQYF. CDR3 coding DNA: TGTGCCAGCAGCTTGGCGGGACTAGCGGGAGGGCCTGCCACCTACGAGCAGTACTTC.

The rearrangement joins TRBV27 to TRBJ2-7, with 7 bases fitting TRBD2. The junction had 7 bases not matched to a gene; V was cut back by 5 bases and J by 3 bases. This CDR3 is 14 amino acids long. CDR1 MNHEY and CDR2 SMNVEV come from the germline V gene (reference sequence). The DNA for the CDR3 is TGTGCCAGCAGTGAGCGCGGGGGTTTCTACGAGCAGTACTTC. This encodes CASSERGGFYEQYF.